These 27 T cell receptor beta chains originate from one sample sequenced in a study of beta chain features in type 1 diabetes. Investigators reverse transcribed all isolated RNA, so they sequenced expressed TCRB transcripts. This table comes from immunoSEQ multiplex PCR, and its TCRdb copy is limited to in-frame clones, with some not included. The table includes over 120,000 clones, around an eighth detected once. General study findings and limits: Type 1 diabetes patients had moderately but significantly shorter TCRB CDR3s in all four CD4+ subsets.

What these receptors recognize is not known. Sequencing was performed on central memory CD4+ T cells from blood. These TCRs come from a young man with type 1 diabetes.

This clone appeared many times. This sequence joins TRBV5-6 and TRBJ1-1, with 7 positions matching TRBD1. Germline CDR1 reads SGHDT; CDR2 reads YYEEEE. Losses at the gene ends were 0 bases for V and 1 base for J; bases not matched to a gene: 3. The CDR3 contains 15 residues. The CDR3 DNA sequence: TGTGCCAGCAGCTTGGCCGGGACAGCGAACACTGAAGCTTTCTTT. Translated: CASSLAGTANTEAFF.

This rearrangement joins TRBV27 to TRBJ1-5; D perhaps matches TRBD1 (5 bases). Trimming removed 0 bases from V and 7 bases from J, with 13 bases in between. The CDR3 sequence is 15 residues long. CDR1 MNHEY and CDR2 SMNVEV come from the germline V gene (reference sequence). The CDR3 reads CASSLSSAGRQPQHF. CDR3 DNA sequence: TGTGCCAGCAGTTTATCGTCGGCAGGGAGGCAGCCCCAGCATTTT.

This clone has a handful of counts. The gene calls are TRBV7-9 and TRBJ1-2; 8 positions match TRBD1. This CDR3 is built from 15 residues. Trimming took 3 bases from V and 2 from J; bases not matched to a gene: 5. Germline values: CDR1 SEHNR, CDR2 FQNEAQ (reference sequence). CDR3 protein: CASSFSDRENYGYTF. The CDR3 bases are TGTGCCAGCAGCTTCTCGGACAGGGAGAACTATGGCTACACCTTC. The variable domain in full, completed from reference TRBV7-9 and TRBJ1-2, reads DTGVSQNPRHKITKRGQNVTFRCDPISEHNRLYWYRQTLGQGPEFLTYFQNEAQLEKSRLLSDRFSAERPKGSFSTLEIQRTEQGDSAMYLCASSFSDRENYGYTFGSGTRLTVV.

The chain carries TRBV25-1 and TRBJ2-3, with D possibly being TRBD1 (6 bases). CDR1 and CDR2 from the germline V gene are MGHDK and SYGVNS. This CDR3 has 14 residues. With 8 bases removed from V and 2 bases from J, the gap between germline ends came to 14 bases. CDR3 in DNA: TGTGCCAGCCAACTCCGACAGGACACAGATACGCAGTATTTT. Protein: CASQLRQDTDTQYF. Filled out from reference TRBV25-1 and TRBJ2-3, the complete variable domain reads EADIYQTPRYLVIGTGKKITLECSQTMGHDKMYWYQQDPGMELHLIHYSYGVNSTEKGDLSSESTVSRIRTEHFPLTLESARPSHTSQYLCASQLRQDTDTQYFGPGTRLTVL.

The chain combines TRBV29-1 with TRBJ2-2; 7 bases agree with TRBD1. Germline trimming cut 6 bases from V and 0 bases from J; bases unmatched to any gene: 7. This CDR3 spans 15 amino acids. Germline lookup yields CDR1 SQVTM and CDR2 ANQGSEA. The CDR3 DNA reads as TGCAGCGTGCAAGGGGGACAGCCGAACACCGGGGAGCTGTTTTTT. Translating gives CSVQGGQPNTGELFF.

In its sample, this clone was seen a few times. V and J are TRBV6-1 and TRBJ1-5; 7 bases align to TRBD1. With 3 bases clipped from V and 6 bases from J, the junction kept 5 bases outside the gene matches. The CDR3 sequence is 14 residues long. Germline CDR1 reads MNHNS; CDR2 reads SASEGT. This CDR3 is CASSDRQGFQPQHF. The DNA of the CDR3 is TGTGCCAGCAGTGACAGACAGGGTTTTCAGCCCCAGCATTTT.

The V gene is TRBV5-1, the J gene TRBJ1-1; D uncertain. The V gene lost 1 base and the J gene lost 0 bases, with 4 bases spanning the gap. The CDR3 contains 13 residues. Germline CDR1 is SGHRS and CDR2 is YFSETQ. The CDR3 sequence is CASSLLLNTEAFF. The CDR3 bases are TGCGCCAGCAGCTTGCTTCTGAACACTGAAGCTTTCTTT.

The chain links TRBV28 to TRBJ2-2; 11 bases are shared with TRBD1. The CDR3 is 14 residues long. Trimming cost V 6 bases and J 6 bases; bases outside gene matches: 3. The germline CDR1 and CDR2 sequences are MDHEN and SYDVKM. The CDR3 region is CASSRGQGAGELFF. Written as DNA, the CDR3 is TGTGCCAGCAGCCGGGGACAGGGGGCCGGGGAGCTGTTTTTT.

To note about this clone: Germline is not matched at one junction end, which may reflect a read error. The chain links TRBV29-1 to TRBJ1-4; a weak D match, TRBD1 (6 bases). CDR3 length: 16 amino acids. Germline-derived CDR1 and CDR2 are SQVTM and ANQGSEA. CDR3 DNA sequence: TGCAGCTTTGAAGGAGGGGGGCCTGGGACTAATGAAAAACTGTTTTTT. Protein product: CSFEGGGPGTNEKLFF.

The gene calls are TRBV6-5 and TRBJ1-1; D remains ambiguous. V dropped 3 bases and J dropped 0 bases, with 5 bases sitting between them. This CDR3 region has 13 residues. Germline CDR1 and CDR2: MNHEY and SVGAGI. CDR3 sequence reads: CASSYTVNTEAFF. CDR3 bases: TGTGCCAGCAGTTATACGGTGAACACTGAAGCTTTCTTT.

This clone was counted once. The chain is built from TRBV14 and TRBJ1-1; no firm D call. CDR1 is SGHDN and CDR2 is FVKESK in the germline V gene. V lost 4 bases and J lost 4, with 16 bases in between. There are 15 residues in the CDR3. CDR3 protein: CASSPHSVRGTEAFF. In DNA, the CDR3 is TGTGCCAGCAGCCCCCACAGTGTCCGGGGCACTGAAGCTTTCTTT.

This clone showed up just a few times. The chain couples TRBV18 to TRBJ1-2; D gene uncertain. The CDR3 contains 14 residues. V lost 10 bases, J lost 3 bases, and 18 bases lay in between. The germline gives CDR1 KGHSH, CDR2 LQKENI. CDR3 sequence reads: CATTNQGLDYGYTF. The CDR3 DNA reads as TGTGCCACCACGAACCAAGGCTTAGACTATGGCTACACCTTC. The entire variable domain, with the rest obtained from reference TRBV18 and TRBJ1-2, is as follows: NAGVMQNPRHLVRRRGQEARLRCSPMKGHSHVYWYRQLPEEGLKFMVYLQKENIIDESGMPKERFSAEFPKEGPSILRIQQVVRGDSAAYFCATTNQGLDYGYTFGSGTRLTVV.

This clone came up a few times. The chain uses TRBV7-9 and TRBJ1-1; D not resolved. Deletions cut 5 bases from V and 1 base from J, with 11 bases between. Germline CDR1 and CDR2: SEHNR and FQNEAQ (reference sequence). This CDR3 region has 14 residues. In nucleotides, the CDR3 is TGTGCCAGCAGCCGGGAGTTTGAGAACACTGAAGCTTTCTTT. Its translation: CASSREFENTEAFF.

Regarding this clone: Other DNA sequences of this sample code for an identical CDR3. The CDR3 DNA sequence: TGTGCCAGCAGCGTAGCTCAGGGACAGGGTGCGGAGACCCAGTACTTC. Protein sequence: CASSVAQGQGAETQYF. The chain has TRBV9 and TRBJ2-5, with 9 bases that match TRBD1. Per germline, CDR1 SGDLS and CDR2 YYNGEE. Trimming at V came to 0 bases and at J to 5 bases, leaving 8 bases not matched to a gene. CDR3 length equals 16 residues.

This clone was recorded a few times. Other DNA sequences in the sample encode the same CDR3. The chain is built from TRBV30 and TRBJ1-5; tentatively, D is TRBD1 (6 bases). The V end lost 0 bases, the J end lost 6 bases, and 9 bases lay between the germline ends. Germline V gene data show CDR1 as GTSNPN and CDR2 as SVGIG (reference sequence). The CDR3 is 13 amino acids. The CDR3 DNA follows: TGTGCCTGGAGTGTACAGGGTTCTCAGCCCCAGCATTTT. It is translated as CAWSVQGSQPQHF.

Points on this clone: Other DNA sequences in this specimen translate into the identical CDR3. The genes are TRBV5-1 and TRBJ2-2; D ambiguous. Deletions cut 0 bases from V and 2 bases from J, with 8 bases between. The CDR3 is 15 amino acids. The germline gives CDR1 SGHRS, CDR2 YFSETQ. The CDR3 DNA follows: TGCGCCAGCAGCTTGGGAGGCGCCAACACCGGGGAGCTGTTTTTT. This codes for CASSLGGANTGELFF.

On this clone itself: One end of the junction does not line up with germline, which may come from a read error. The chain employs TRBV7-7 and TRBJ2-1; either TRBD1 or TRBD2 may fit D (5 bases each). The V gene's germline CDR1 is SSHAT and CDR2 FNYEAQ (reference sequence). The CDR3 totals 16 residues. This chain's CDR3 is CASSLQAGGSYNEQFF. DNA of the CDR3: TGTGCTAGCAGCTTACAAGCTGGGGGTTCCTACAATGAGCAGTTCTTC.

This clone was seen only a few times. Within the sample, other DNA sequences also encode this same CDR3. The chain couples TRBV4-2 to TRBJ2-1; 13 bases match TRBD2. Germline values: CDR1 LGHNA, CDR2 YNFKEQ. V shed 2 bases and J 1 base; nucleotides not matched to a gene: 5. The CDR3 contains 18 residues. The CDR3 sequence is CASSQPLAGGPSYNEQFF. The CDR3, as DNA: TGTGCCAGCAGCCAACCACTAGCGGGGGGGCCATCCTACAATGAGCAGTTCTTC.

Many counts were recorded for this clone. This rearrangement joins TRBV2 to TRBJ2-3; D could derive from TRBD1 or TRBD2 (5 bases each). Trimming cost V 8 bases and J 3 bases, with 12 bases left between them. CDR3 length: 13 residues. Germline CDR1 is SNHLY and CDR2 is FYNNEI. The CDR3: CASGDRGTDTQYF. The DNA of the CDR3 is TGTGCCAGCGGGGACCGGGGAACAGATACGCAGTATTTT.

The CDR3 sequence is CSVETLNRETQYF. In DNA, the CDR3 is TGCAGCGTTGAAACTCTCAATCGGGAGACCCAGTACTTC. J is TRBJ2-5 and V is TRBV29-1; D gene unclear. The CDR3 length is 13 residues. CDR1 SQVTM and CDR2 ANQGSEA come from the germline V gene. V lost 2 bases, J lost 5 bases, and 12 bases lay in between.

This chain uses TRBV29-1 with TRBJ1-2; D ambiguous. This CDR3 is built from 11 residues. CDR1 is SQVTM and CDR2 is ANQGSEA in the germline V gene. Trimming took off 5 bases at V and 2 bases at J, with 6 bases between the two ends. The CDR3 reads CSVTENYGYTF. The CDR3 bases are TGCAGCGTTACGGAGAACTATGGCTACACCTTC.

The chain combines TRBV5-4 with TRBJ1-1; TRBD1 is a possible D gene (6 bases). CDR1 is SGHNT, CDR2 YYREEE, per germline (reference sequence). The V end lost 6 bases, the J end lost 1 base, and 13 bases lay between the germline ends. The CDR3 runs 14 residues. The CDR3 DNA sequence: TGTGCCAGCACCGAACAGGGACCGAACACTGAAGCTTTCTTT. The encoded protein is CASTEQGPNTEAFF.

There are a few counts of this clone. V is TRBV5-1 and J is TRBJ2-5, with D possibly being TRBD1 (5 bases). The CDR3 consists of 14 residues. CDR1 is SGHRS, CDR2 YFSETQ, per germline. V was cut by 4 bases and J by 4 bases, with 14 bases left in between. In DNA, the CDR3 is TGCGCCAGCAGCCTCACGATGGGGCGAGAGACCCAGTACTTC. This codes for CASSLTMGRETQYF.

The chain combines TRBV6-5 with TRBJ2-1, with D perhaps given as TRBD1 or TRBD2 (5 bases each). This CDR3 is built from 14 residues. Germline CDR1 and CDR2: MNHEY and SVGAGI. The germline V and J ends were trimmed by 3 bases and 9 bases, with 15 bases remaining between them. CDR3 bases: TGTGCCAGCAGTTATTGGGGGTCCCTGGGTGAGCAGTTCTTC. It yields the protein CASSYWGSLGEQFF.

This clone showed up just a few times. The chain combines TRBV19 with TRBJ2-7; 10 bases agree with TRBD1. Germline CDR1 LNHDA, CDR2 SQIVND (reference sequence). Trimming took 5 bases from V and 2 from J; bases not matched to a gene: 6. This CDR3 contains 15 residues. For the CDR3, the DNA is TGTGCCAGTAGTCCCCGGGACAGGGGAACCTACGAGCAGTACTTC. Translation gives CASSPRDRGTYEQYF.

The table lists this clone with a few counts. This chain uses TRBV28 with TRBJ1-5; 8 nucleotides align to TRBD1. The J segment lost 1 base and the V segment lost 4 bases, leaving 6 bases of the junction unmatched. The CDR3 has 16 residues. From germline, CDR1 is MDHEN and CDR2 SYDVKM. CDR3 in amino acids: CASSYRGSVSNQPQHF. The CDR3 DNA follows: TGTGCCAGCAGTTACAGGGGGTCCGTGAGCAATCAGCCCCAGCATTTT.

The chain is built from TRBV7-9 and TRBJ1-1; no reliable D call. The V end was cut by 5 bases, the J end by 3 bases, with 13 bases between. From germline, CDR1 is SEHNR and CDR2 FQNEAQ (reference sequence). CDR3 length: 14 residues. This CDR3 is CASSPLVSDTEAFF. CDR3 coding DNA: TGTGCCAGCAGCCCCTTGGTAAGCGACACTGAAGCTTTCTTT.